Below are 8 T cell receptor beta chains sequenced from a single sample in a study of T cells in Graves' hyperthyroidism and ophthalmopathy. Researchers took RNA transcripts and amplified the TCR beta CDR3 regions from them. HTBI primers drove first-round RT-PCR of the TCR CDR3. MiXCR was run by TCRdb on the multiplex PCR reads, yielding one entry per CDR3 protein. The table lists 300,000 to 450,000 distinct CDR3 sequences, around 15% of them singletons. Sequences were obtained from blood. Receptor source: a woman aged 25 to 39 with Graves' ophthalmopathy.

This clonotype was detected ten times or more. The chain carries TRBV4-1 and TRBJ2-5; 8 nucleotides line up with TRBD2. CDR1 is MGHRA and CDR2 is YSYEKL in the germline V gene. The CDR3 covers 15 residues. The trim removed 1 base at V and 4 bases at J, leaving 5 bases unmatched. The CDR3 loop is CASSQAGTRSETQYF. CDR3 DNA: TGCGCCAGCAGCCAAGCCGGGACTAGGTCAGAGACCCAGTACTTC.

This chain's CDR3 is CASSANTGLPGNTIYF. The CDR3 bases are TGTGCCAGCAGCGCTAATACAGGGCTACCTGGAAACACCATATATTTT. This chain connects TRBV9 to TRBJ1-3; D may be TRBD1 (6 bases). The CDR3 loop spans 16 amino acids. Per the germline V gene, CDR1 is SGDLS and CDR2 is YYNGEE. The V and J ends lost 3 bases and 2 bases respectively, with 15 bases between them. Full variable domain (rest looked up from reference TRBV9 and TRBJ1-3): DSGVTQTPKHLITATGQRVTLRCSPRSGDLSVYWYQQSLDQGLQFLIQYYNGEERAKGNILERFSAQQFPDLHSELNLSSLELGDSALYFCASSANTGLPGNTIYFGEGSWLTVV.

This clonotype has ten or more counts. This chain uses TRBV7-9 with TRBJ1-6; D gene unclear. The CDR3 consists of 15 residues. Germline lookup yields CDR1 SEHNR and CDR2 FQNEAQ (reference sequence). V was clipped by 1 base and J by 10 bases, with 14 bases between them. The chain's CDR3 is CASSLEGGILSPLHF. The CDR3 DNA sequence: TGTGCCAGCAGCTTAGAAGGAGGGATATTGTCACCCCTCCACTTT. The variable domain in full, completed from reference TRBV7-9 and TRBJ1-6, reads DTGVSQNPRHKITKRGQNVTFRCDPISEHNRLYWYRQTLGQGPEFLTYFQNEAQLEKSRLLSDRFSAERPKGSFSTLEIQRTEQGDSAMYLCASSLEGGILSPLHFGNGTRLTVT.

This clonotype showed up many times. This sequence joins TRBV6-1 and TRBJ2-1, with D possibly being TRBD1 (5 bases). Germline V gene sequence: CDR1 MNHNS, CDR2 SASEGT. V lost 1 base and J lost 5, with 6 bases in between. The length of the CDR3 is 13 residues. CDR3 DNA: TGTGCCAGCAGTGAAGTAGGGGACAATGAGCAGTTCTTC. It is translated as CASSEVGDNEQFF.

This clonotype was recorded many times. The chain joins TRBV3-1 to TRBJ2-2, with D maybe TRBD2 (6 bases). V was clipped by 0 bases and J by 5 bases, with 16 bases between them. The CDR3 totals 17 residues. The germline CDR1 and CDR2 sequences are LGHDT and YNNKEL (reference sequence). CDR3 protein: CASSQDLGLARTGELFF. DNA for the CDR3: TGTGCCAGCAGCCAAGATCTCGGGCTAGCGAGAACCGGGGAGCTGTTTTTT.

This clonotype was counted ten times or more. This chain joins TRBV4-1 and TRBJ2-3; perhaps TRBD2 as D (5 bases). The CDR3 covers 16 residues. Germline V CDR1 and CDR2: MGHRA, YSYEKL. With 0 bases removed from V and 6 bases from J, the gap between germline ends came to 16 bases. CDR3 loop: CASSQEEVRTTDTQYF. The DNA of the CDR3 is TGCGCCAGCAGCCAAGAGGAGGTCCGCACCACGGATACGCAGTATTTT.

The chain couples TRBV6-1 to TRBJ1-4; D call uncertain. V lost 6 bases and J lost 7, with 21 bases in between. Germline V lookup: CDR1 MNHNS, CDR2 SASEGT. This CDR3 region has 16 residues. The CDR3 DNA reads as TGTGCCAGCAGGCACACTACCGGGTCCACCAGTGAAAAACTGTTTTTT. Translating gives CASRHTTGSTSEKLFF.

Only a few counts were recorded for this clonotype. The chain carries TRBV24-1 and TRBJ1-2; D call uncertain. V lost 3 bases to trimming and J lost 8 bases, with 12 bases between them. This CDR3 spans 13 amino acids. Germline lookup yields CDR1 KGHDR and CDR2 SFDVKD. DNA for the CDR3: TGTGCCACCAGTGATGGACGGCAAAGGGGCTACACCTTC. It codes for CATSDGRQRGYTF.